A selection of T cell receptor beta chains follows, all from one sample in a study of PD-1 blockade in classical Hodgkin lymphoma. The repertoire was sequenced with immunoSEQ multiplex PCR; TCRdb's copy has only in-frame clones and lacks some. The data show about 110,000 clones, nearly 90% seen once. The material was peripheral blood mononuclear cells (PBMCs), obtained before the second cycle of nivolumab. These receptors all come from a human donor with classical Hodgkin lymphoma. CDR3s leave out the opening cysteine and the closing phenylalanine or tryptophan.

J | V | CDR3
TRBJ1-4 | TRBV6-1 | ASRETPSDEKLF
TRBJ2-2 | TRBV28 | ASTRGGVGSGELF
TRBJ1-1 | TRBV13 | ASSLVGMEAF
TRBJ2-1 | TRBV4-1 | ASSQESLSGNEQF
TRBJ2-1 | TRBV29-1 | SVPGTLKYNEQF
TRBJ1-4 | TRBV28 | ASSPLDRGSEKLF
TRBJ2-7 | TRBV19 | ASSIAPGQSYEQY
TRBJ1-1 | TRBV9 | ASSKVTGPEAF
TRBJ2-3 | TRBV20-1 | SARDRVQY
TRBJ1-6 | TRBV28 | ASTQNSPLH
TRBJ2-3 | TRBV7-2 | ASSLASPRGTDTQY
TRBJ2-1 | TRBV7-8 | ASSSGLAIYNEQF
TRBJ2-7 | TRBV15 | ATSRGPSTEQY
TRBJ2-2 | TRBV29-1 | SVRMTSGIPGELF
TRBJ2-1 | TRBV23-1 | ASSRRGLVYNEQF
TRBJ2-1 | TRBV7-6 | ASSLGSGGRPFSYNEQF
TRBJ2-1 | TRBV7-6 | ASSAEVGYNEQF
TRBJ2-7 | TRBV5-8 | ASSHRTDYEQY
TRBJ2-5 | TRBV6-6 | ASSYSRWETQY
TRBJ2-5 | TRBV7-9 | ASSFGSWYQETQY
TRBJ2-7 | TRBV27 | ATAPLGLAGTEQY
TRBJ1-1 | TRBV18 | ASSPPGARNTEAF
TRBJ2-1 | TRBV28 | ASSYRETGGQF
TRBJ2-7 | TRBV30 | AWSRTGRGRDEQY